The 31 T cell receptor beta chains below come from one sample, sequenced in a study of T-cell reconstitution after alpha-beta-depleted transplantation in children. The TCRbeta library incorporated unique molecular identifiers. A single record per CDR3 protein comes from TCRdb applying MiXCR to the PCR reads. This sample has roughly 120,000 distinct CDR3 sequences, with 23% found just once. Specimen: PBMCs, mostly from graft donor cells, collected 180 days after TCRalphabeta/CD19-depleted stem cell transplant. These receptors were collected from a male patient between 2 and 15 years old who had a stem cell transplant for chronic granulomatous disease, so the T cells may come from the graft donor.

The CDR3 region has the DNA TGTGCCAGCAGTTTACGGGACAAGGCCCCCTACGAGCAGTACTTC. Residues: CASSLRDKAPYEQYF. This chain links TRBV27 with TRBJ2-7; tentative D call: TRBD1 (6 bases). Germline V gene data show CDR1 as MNHEY and CDR2 as SMNVEV (reference sequence). CDR3 length: 15 residues. V was pared by 2 bases and J by 2 bases, with 13 bases between.

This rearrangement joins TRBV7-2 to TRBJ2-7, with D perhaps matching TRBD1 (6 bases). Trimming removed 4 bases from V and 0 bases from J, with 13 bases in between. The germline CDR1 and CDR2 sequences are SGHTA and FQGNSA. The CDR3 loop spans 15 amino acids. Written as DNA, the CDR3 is TGTGCCAGCAGCTCGGCAGGCAGGGGCTCCTACGAGCAGTACTTC. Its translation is CASSSAGRGSYEQYF.

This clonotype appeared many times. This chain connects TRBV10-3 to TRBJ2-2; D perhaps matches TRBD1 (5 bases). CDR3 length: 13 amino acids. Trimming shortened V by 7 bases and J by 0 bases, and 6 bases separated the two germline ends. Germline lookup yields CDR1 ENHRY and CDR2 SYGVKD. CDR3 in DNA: TGTGCCATCAAGGGGCCGAACACCGGGGAGCTGTTTTTT. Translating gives CAIKGPNTGELFF.

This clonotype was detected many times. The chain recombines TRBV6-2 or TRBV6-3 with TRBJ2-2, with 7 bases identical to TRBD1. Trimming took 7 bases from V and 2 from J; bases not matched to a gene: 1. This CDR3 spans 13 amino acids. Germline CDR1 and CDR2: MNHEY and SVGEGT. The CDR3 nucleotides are TGTGCCAGCAACAGGGGAAACACCGGGGAGCTGTTTTTT. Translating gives CASNRGNTGELFF.

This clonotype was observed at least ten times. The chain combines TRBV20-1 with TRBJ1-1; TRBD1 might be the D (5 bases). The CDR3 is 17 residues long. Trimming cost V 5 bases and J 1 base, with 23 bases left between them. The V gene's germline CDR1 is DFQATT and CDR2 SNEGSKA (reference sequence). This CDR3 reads CSARLGGRGFANTEAFF. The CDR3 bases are TGCAGTGCTCGGCTAGGAGGGCGGGGGTTCGCGAACACTGAAGCTTTCTTT.

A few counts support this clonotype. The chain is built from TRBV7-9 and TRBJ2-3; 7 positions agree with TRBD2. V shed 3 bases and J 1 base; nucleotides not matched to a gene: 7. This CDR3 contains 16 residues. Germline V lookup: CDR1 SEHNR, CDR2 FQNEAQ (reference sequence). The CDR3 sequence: CASSFPLASRTDTQYF. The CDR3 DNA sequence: TGTGCCAGCAGCTTTCCACTAGCGTCACGCACAGATACGCAGTATTTT.

The CDR3 is CASSFTGHDEQYF. The CDR3 region has the DNA TGTGCCAGCAGCTTCACGGGGCACGACGAGCAGTACTTC. The V and J genes are TRBV7-8 and TRBJ2-7; D might be TRBD1 or TRBD2, each matching 5 bases. The germline V gene has CDR1 SGHVS and CDR2 FQNEAQ. CDR3 length: 13 amino acids. V dropped 3 bases and J dropped 5 bases, with 11 bases sitting between them.

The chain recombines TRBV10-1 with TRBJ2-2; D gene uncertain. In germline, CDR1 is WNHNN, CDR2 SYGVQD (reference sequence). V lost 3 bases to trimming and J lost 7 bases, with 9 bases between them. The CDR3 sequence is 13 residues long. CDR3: CASSDRVHGELFF. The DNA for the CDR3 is TGCGCCAGCAGTGACCGGGTGCACGGGGAGCTGTTTTTT.

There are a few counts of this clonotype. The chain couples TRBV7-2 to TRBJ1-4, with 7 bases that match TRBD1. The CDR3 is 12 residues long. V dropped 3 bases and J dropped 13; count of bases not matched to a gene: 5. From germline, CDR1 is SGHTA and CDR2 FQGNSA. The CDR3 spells CASSLTGNGLFF. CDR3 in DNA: TGTGCCAGCAGCTTGACAGGGAATGGACTGTTTTTT.

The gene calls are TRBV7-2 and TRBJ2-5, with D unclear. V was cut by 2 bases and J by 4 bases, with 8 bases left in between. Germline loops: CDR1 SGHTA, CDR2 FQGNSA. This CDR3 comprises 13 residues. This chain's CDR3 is CASSLNRRETQYF. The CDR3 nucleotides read TGTGCCAGCAGCTTAAACCGACGAGAGACCCAGTACTTC.

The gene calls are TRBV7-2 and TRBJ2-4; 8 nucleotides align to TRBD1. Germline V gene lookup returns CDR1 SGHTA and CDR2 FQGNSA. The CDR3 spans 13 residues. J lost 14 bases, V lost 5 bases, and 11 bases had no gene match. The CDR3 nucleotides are TGTGCCAGCAGCATCTCTCCGGGACAGGAAGAGTACTTC. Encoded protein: CASSISPGQEEYF.

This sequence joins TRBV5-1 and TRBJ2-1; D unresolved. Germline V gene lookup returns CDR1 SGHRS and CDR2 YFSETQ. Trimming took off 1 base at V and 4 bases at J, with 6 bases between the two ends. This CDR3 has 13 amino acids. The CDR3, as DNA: TGCGCCAGCAGCTTGAGTCCGTACAATGAGCAGTTCTTC. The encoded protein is CASSLSPYNEQFF.

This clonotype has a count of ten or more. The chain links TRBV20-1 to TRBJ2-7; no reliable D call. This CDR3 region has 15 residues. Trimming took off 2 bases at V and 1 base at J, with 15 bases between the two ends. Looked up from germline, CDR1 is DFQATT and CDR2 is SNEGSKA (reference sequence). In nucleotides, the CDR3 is TGCAGTGCTAGAAGGCAGGAGTTGGGATCCTACGAGCAGTACTTC. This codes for CSARRQELGSYEQYF.

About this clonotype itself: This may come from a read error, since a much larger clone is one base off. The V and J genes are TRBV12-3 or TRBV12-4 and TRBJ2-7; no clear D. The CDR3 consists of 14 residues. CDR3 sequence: CASSLVGSPYEQNF. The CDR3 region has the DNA TGTGCCAGCAGTTTGGTAGGGTCTCCCTACGAGCAGAACTTC.

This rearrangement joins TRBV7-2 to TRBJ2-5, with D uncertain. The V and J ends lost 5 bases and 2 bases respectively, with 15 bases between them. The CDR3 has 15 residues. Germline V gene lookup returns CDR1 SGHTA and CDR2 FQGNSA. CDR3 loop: CASSAGPLVQETQYF. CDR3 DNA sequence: TGTGCCAGCAGCGCCGGGCCCTTAGTTCAAGAGACCCAGTACTTC.

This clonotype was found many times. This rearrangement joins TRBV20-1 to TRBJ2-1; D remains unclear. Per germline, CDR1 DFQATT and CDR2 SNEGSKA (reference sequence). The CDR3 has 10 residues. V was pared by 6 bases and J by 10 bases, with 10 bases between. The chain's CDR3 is CSADIEEQFF. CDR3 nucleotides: TGCAGTGCCGATATTGAAGAGCAGTTCTTC.

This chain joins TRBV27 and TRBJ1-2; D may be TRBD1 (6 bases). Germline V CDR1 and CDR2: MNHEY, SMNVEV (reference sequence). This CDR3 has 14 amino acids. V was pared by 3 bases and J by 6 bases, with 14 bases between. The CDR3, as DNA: TGTGCCAGCAGTTTGATTGGCAGGGGAGATGGCTACACCTTC. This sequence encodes CASSLIGRGDGYTF.

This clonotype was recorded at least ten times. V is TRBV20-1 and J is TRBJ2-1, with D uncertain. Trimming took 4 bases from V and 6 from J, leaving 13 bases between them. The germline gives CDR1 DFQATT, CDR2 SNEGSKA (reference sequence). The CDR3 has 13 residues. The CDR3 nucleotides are TGCAGTGCTACCCAGGTAGCCGCCAATGAGCAGTTCTTC. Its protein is CSATQVAANEQFF.

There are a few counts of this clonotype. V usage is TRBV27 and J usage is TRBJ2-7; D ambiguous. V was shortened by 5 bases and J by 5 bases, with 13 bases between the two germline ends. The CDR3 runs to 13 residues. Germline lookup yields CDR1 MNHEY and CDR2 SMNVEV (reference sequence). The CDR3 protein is CASSLFPMHEQYF. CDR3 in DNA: TGTGCCAGCAGTCTATTCCCAATGCACGAGCAGTACTTC.

The CDR3 DNA sequence: TGCAGTGCTAGAGATCGGGACGGGCCCAGCTCCTACGAGCAGTACTTC. This encodes CSARDRDGPSSYEQYF. This chain uses TRBV20-1 with TRBJ2-7; D might be TRBD1 or TRBD2, each matching 5 bases. V dropped 0 bases and J dropped 0 bases, with 15 bases sitting between them. Germline CDR1 and CDR2: DFQATT and SNEGSKA (reference sequence). The CDR3 contains 16 residues.

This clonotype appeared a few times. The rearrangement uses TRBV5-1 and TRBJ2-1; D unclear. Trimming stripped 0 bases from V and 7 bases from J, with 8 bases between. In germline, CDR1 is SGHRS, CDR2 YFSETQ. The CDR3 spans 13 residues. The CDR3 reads CASSLAFANEQFF. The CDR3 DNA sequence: TGCGCCAGCAGCTTGGCCTTTGCGAATGAGCAGTTCTTC.

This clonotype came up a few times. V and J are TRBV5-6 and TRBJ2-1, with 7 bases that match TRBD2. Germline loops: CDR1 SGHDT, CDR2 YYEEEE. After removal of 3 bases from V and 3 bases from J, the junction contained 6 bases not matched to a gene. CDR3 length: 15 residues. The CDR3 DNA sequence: TGTGCCAGCAGCTACTTGACTAGCTTCTACAATGAGCAGTTCTTC. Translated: CASSYLTSFYNEQFF.

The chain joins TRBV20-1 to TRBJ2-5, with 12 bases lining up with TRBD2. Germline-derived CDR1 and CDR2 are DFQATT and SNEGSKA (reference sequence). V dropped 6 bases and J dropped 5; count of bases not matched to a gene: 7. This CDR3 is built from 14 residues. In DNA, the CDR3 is TGCAGTGCCGGTCTAGCGGGGGGGCCGGAGACCCAGTACTTC. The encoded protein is CSAGLAGGPETQYF.

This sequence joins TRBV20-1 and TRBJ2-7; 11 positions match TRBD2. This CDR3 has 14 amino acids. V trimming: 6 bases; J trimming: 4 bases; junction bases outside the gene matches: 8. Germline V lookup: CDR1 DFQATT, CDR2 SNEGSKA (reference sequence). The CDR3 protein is CSARSGTSGYEQYF. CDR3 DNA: TGCAGTGCGCGATCCGGGACTAGCGGATACGAGCAGTACTTC.

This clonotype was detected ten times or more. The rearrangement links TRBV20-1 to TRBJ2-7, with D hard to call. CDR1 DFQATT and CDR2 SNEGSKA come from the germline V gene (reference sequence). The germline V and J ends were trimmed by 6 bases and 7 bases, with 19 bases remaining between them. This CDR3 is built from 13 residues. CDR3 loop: CSAPTAAVGEQYF. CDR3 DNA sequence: TGCAGTGCCCCGACCGCGGCCGTGGGGGAGCAGTACTTC.

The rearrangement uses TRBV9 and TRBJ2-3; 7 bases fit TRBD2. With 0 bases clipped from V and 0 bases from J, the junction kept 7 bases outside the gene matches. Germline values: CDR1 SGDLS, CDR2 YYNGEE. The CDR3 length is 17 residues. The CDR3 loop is CASSVAGGVPSTDTQYF. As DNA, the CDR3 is TGTGCCAGCAGCGTAGCGGGAGGCGTCCCTAGCACAGATACGCAGTATTTT.

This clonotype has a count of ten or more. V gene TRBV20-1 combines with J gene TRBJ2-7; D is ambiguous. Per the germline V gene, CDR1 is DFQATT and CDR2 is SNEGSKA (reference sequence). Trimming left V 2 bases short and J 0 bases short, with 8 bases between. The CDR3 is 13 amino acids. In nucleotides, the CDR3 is TGCAGTGCTAGACAGGCTAGCTCCTACGAGCAGTACTTC. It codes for CSARQASSYEQYF.

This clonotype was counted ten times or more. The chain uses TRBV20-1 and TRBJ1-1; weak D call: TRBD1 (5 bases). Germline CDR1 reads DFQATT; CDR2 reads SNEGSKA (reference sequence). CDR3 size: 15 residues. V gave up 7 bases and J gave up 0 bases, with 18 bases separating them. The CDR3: CSGPDSPHMNTEAFF. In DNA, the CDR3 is TGCAGTGGCCCCGACAGCCCACACATGAACACTGAAGCTTTCTTT.

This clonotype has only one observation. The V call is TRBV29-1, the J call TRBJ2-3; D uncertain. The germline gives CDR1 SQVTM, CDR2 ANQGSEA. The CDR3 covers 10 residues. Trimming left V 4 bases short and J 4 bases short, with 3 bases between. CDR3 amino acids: CSVVPDTQYF. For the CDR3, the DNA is TGCAGCGTTGTGCCAGATACGCAGTATTTT.

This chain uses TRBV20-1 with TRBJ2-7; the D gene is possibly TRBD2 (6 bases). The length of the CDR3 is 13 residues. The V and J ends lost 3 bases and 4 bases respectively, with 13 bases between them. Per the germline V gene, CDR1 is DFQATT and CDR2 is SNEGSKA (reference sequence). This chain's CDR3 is CSARGSGEYEQYF. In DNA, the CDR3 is TGCAGTGCTAGGGGATCGGGGGAGTACGAGCAGTACTTC.

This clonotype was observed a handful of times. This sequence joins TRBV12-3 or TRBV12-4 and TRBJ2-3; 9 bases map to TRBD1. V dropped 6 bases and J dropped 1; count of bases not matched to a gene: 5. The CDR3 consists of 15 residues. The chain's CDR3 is CASRAQGAGTDTQYF. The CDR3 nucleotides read TGTGCCAGCAGGGCACAGGGGGCAGGCACAGATACGCAGTATTTT.